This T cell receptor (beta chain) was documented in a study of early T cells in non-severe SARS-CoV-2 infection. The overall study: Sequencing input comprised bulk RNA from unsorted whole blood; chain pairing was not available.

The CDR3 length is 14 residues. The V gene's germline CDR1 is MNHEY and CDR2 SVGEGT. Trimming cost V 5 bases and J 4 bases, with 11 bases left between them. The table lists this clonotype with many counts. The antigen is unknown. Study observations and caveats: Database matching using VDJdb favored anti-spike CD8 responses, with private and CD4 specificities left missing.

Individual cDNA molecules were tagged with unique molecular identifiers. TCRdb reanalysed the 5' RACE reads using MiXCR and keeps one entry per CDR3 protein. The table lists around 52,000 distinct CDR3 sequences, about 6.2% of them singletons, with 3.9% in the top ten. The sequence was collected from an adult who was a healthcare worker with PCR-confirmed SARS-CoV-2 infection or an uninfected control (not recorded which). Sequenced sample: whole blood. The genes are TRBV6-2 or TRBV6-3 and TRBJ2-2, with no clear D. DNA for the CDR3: TGTGCCAGCAGTCCCCCGACCGTCACCGGGGAGCTGTTTTTT. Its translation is CASSPPTVTGELFF.